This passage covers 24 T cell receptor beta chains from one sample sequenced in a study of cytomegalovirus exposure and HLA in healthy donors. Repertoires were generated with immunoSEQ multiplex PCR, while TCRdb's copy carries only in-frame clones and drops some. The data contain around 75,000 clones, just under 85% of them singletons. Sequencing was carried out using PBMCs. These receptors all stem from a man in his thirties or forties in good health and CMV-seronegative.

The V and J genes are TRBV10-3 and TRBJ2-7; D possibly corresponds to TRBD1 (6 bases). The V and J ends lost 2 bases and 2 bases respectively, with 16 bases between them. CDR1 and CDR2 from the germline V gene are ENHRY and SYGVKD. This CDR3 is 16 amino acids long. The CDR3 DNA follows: TGTGCCATCAGTGAGCCAAACAGGGTCCGTCCCTACGAGCAGTACTTC. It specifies CAISEPNRVRPYEQYF.

CDR3 sequence reads: CASSSTVDEQYF. CDR3 sequence (DNA): TGCGCCAGCAGCTCGACAGTAGACGAGCAGTACTTC. V usage is TRBV5-1 and J usage is TRBJ2-7, with a tentative D call TRBD1 (5 bases). V was pared by 3 bases and J by 5 bases, with 9 bases between. This CDR3 is 12 amino acids long. CDR1 is SGHRS, CDR2 YFSETQ, per germline.

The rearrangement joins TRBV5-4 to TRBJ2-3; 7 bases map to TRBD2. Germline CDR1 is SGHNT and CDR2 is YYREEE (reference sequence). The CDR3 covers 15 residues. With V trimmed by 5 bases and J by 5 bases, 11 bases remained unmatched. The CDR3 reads CASRLMGGSGDTQYF. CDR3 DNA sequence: TGTGCCAGCAGACTAATGGGCGGGAGTGGAGATACGCAGTATTTT.

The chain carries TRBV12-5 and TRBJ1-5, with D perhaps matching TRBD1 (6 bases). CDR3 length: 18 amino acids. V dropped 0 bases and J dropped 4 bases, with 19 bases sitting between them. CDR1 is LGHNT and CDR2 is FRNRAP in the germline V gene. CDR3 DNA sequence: TGTGCTAGTGGTTTGGTATCCGGGGCAGGGGATGGTAATCAGCCCCAGCATTTT. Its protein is CASGLVSGAGDGNQPQHF.

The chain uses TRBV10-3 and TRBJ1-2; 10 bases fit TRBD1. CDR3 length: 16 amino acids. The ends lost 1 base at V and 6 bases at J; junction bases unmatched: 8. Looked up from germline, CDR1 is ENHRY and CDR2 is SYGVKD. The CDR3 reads CAISEFQTGTGDGYTF. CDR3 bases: TGTGCCATCAGTGAGTTTCAGACCGGGACAGGGGATGGCTACACCTTC.

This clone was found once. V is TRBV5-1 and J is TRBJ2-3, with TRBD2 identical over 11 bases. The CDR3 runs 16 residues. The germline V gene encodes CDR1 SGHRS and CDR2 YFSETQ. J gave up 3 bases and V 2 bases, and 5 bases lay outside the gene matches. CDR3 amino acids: CASSFTSGGGTDTQYF. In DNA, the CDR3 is TGCGCCAGCAGCTTCACTAGCGGGGGAGGGACAGATACGCAGTATTTT.

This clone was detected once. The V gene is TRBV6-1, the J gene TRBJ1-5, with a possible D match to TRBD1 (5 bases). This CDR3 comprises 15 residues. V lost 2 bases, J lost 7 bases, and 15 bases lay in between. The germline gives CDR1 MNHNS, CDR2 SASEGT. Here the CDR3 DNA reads TGTGCCAGCAGTGAAAGAAGGGGTAGTGGCCAGCCCCAGCATTTT. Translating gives CASSERRGSGQPQHF.

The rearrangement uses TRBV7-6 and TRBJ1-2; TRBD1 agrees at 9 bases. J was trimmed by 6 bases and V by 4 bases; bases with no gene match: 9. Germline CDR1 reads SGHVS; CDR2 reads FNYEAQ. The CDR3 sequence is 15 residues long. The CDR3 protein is CASSSLRDRADGYTF. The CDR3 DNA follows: TGTGCCAGCAGCTCCCTTAGGGACAGGGCTGATGGCTACACCTTC.

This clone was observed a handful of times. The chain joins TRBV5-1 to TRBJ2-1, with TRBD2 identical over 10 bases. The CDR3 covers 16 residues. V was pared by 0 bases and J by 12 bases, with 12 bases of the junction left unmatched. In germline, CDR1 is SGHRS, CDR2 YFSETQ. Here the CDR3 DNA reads TGCGCCAGCAGCTTGGCCCCCCAGCGGGGGGGCCGGGGGCAGTTCTTC. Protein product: CASSLAPQRGGRGQFF.

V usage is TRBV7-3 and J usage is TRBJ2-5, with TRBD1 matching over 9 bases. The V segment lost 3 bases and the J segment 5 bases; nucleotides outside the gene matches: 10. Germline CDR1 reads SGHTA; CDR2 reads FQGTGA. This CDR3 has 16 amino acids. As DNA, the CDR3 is TGTGCCAGCAGCTTTCAGTCGGACAGGGGCTGGGAGACCCAGTACTTC. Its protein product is CASSFQSDRGWETQYF.

The CDR3 coding sequence is TGTGCCAGCAGCTTCGGGATTGTGGAAGAGACCCAGTACTTC. It is translated as CASSFGIVEETQYF. V and J are TRBV7-9 and TRBJ2-5, with TRBD2 as a possible D gene (5 bases). The CDR3 runs 14 residues. Germline V lookup: CDR1 SEHNR, CDR2 FQNEAQ (reference sequence). V was cut by 3 bases and J by 3 bases, with 11 bases left in between.

CDR3 in DNA: TGTGCCAGCAGCTTATTTAACAATGAGCAGTTCTTC. The encoded protein is CASSLFNNEQFF. This rearrangement joins TRBV7-2 to TRBJ2-1; D is uncertain. Germline V gives CDR1 SGHTA, CDR2 FQGNSA. Trimming removed 2 bases at V and 5 bases at J, with 4 bases between. The CDR3 totals 12 residues.

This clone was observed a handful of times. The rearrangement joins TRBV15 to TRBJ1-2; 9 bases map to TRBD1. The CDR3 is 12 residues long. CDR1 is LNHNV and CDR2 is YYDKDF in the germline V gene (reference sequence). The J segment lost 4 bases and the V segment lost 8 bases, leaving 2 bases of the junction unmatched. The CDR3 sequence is CATGDRAYGYTF. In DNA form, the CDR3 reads TGTGCCACCGGGGACAGGGCCTATGGCTACACCTTC.

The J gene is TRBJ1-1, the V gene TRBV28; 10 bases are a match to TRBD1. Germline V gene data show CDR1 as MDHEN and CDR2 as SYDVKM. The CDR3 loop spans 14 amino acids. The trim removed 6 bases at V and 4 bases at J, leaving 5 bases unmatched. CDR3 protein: CASRSGQGTTEAFF. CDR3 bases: TGTGCCAGCAGATCGGGACAGGGGACCACTGAAGCTTTCTTT.

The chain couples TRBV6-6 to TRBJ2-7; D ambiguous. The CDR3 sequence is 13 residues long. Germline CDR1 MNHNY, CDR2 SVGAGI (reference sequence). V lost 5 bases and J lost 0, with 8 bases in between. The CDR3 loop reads CASSGTSSYEQYF. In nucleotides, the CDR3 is TGTGCCAGCAGTGGTACGAGCTCCTACGAGCAGTACTTC.

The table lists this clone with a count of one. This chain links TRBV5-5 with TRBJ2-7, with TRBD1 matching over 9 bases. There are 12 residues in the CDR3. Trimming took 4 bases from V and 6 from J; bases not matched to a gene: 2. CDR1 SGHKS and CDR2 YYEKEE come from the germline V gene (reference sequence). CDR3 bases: TGTGCCAGCAGCCGGACAGGGGTCGAGCAGTACGTC. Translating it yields CASSRTGVEQYV.

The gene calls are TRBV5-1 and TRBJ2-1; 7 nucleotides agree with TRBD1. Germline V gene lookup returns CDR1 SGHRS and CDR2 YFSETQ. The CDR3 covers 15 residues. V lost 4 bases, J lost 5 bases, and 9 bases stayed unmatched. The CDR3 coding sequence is TGCGCCAGCAGCCCCAGGGACAGCCCTAACAATGAGCAGTTCTTC. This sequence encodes CASSPRDSPNNEQFF.

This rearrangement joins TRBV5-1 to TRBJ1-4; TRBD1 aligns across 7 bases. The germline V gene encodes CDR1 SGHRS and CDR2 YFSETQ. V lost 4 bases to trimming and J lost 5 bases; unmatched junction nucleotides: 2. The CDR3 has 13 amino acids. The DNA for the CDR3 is TGCGCCAGCAGCGTGGGACAGAATGAAAAACTGTTTTTT. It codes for CASSVGQNEKLFF. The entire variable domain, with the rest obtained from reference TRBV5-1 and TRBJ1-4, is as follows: KAGVTQTPRYLIKTRGQQVTLSCSPISGHRSVSWYQQTPGQGLQFLFEYFSETQRNKGNFPGRFSGRQFSNSRSEMNVSTLELGDSALYLCASSVGQNEKLFFGSGTQLSVL.

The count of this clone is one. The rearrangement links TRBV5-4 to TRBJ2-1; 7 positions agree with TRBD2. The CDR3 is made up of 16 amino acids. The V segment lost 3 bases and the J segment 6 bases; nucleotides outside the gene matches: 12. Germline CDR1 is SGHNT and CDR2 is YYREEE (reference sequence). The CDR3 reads CASSSTAGERLNEQFF. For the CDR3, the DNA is TGTGCCAGCAGCTCGACCGCGGGAGAAAGGCTCAATGAGCAGTTCTTC.

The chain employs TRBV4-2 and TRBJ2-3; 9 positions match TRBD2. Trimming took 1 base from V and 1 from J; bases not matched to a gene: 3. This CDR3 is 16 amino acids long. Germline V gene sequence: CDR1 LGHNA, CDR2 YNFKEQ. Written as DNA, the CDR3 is TGTGCCAGCAGCCAAGGTCCTAGCGGGGGCACAGATACGCAGTATTTT. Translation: CASSQGPSGGTDTQYF.

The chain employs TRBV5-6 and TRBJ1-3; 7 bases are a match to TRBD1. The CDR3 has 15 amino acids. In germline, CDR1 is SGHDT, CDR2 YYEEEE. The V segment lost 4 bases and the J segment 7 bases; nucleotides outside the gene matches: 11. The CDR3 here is CASSLMTGMVNTIYF. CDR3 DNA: TGTGCCAGCAGCCTAATGACAGGGATGGTGAACACCATATATTTT.

The CDR3 loop reads CASSLAFTQDEQFF. The CDR3 nucleotides are TGTGCCAGCAGCTTGGCCTTCACCCAGGATGAGCAGTTCTTC. The V call is TRBV5-5, the J call TRBJ2-1, with unresolved D. Germline loops: CDR1 SGHKS, CDR2 YYEKEE (reference sequence). Trimming pared 0 bases from V and 8 bases from J, leaving 12 bases between. This CDR3 is built from 14 residues.

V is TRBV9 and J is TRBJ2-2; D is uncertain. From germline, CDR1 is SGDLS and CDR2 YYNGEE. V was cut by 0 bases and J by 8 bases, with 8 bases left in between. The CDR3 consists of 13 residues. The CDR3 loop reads CASSVASLGELFF. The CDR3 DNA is TGTGCCAGCAGCGTAGCATCACTTGGGGAGCTGTTTTTT.

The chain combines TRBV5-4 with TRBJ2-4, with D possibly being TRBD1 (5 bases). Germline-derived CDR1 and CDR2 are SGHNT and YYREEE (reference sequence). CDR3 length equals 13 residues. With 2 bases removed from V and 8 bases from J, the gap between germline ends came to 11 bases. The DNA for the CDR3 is TGTGCCAGCAGCTTCCCGACAGTGGACATTCAGTACTTC. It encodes CASSFPTVDIQYF.